Listed below are T cell receptor beta chains from one sample, sequenced in a study of T cell responses to AZD1222 COVID-19 vaccine. Only in-frame clones appear in the TCRdb table, and some are missing; sequencing was by immunoSEQ multiplex PCR. This sample has about 98,000 clones, with approximately 84% found just once. The material was peripheral blood, obtained on day 0 of AZD1222 vaccination. The receptors here all came from an adult in good health. Each CDR3 is given with its conserved first and last residue. Fields, in order: V gene, J gene, D gene, clone size, CDR3 length, CDR3 protein, CDR3 DNA. D genes are given only for firm matches. Size is omitted from some rows. Given values are once, few, many or a class for expanded clones.

V gene: TRBV4-3
J gene: TRBJ2-1
D gene: -
clone size: few
CDR3 length: 15
CDR3 protein: CASSSSGHQWGEQFF
CDR3 DNA: TGCGCCAGCAGCTCGTCGGGTCACCAGTGGGGTGAGCAGTTCTTC

V gene: TRBV29-1
J gene: TRBJ2-3
D gene: -
clone size: -
CDR3 length: 13
CDR3 protein: CSVSKASTDTQYF
CDR3 DNA: TGCAGCGTTAGTAAGGCTAGCACAGATACGCAGTATTTT

V gene: TRBV3-1/TRBV3-2
J gene: TRBJ1-1
D gene: TRBD1
clone size: -
CDR3 length: 17
CDR3 protein: CASSQGNRGSGYGEAFF
CDR3 DNA: TGTGCCAGCAGCCAAGGCAACAGGGGGTCTGGGTACGGTGAAGCTTTCTTT

V gene: TRBV18
J gene: TRBJ1-6
D gene: TRBD1
clone size: -
CDR3 length: 14
CDR3 protein: CASSRTGSNSPLHF
CDR3 DNA: TGTGCCAGCTCCCGGACAGGGAGTAACTCACCCCTCCACTTT

V gene: TRBV2
J gene: TRBJ2-5
D gene: TRBD2
clone size: -
CDR3 length: 14
CDR3 protein: CASIGASGWETQYF
CDR3 DNA: TGTGCCAGCATAGGGGCTAGCGGTTGGGAGACCCAGTACTTC

V gene: TRBV19
J gene: TRBJ2-7
D gene: -
clone size: once
CDR3 length: 14
CDR3 protein: CASSMEDGVYEQYF
CDR3 DNA: TGTGCCAGTAGTATGGAAGACGGAGTCTACGAGCAGTACTTC

V gene: TRBV2
J gene: TRBJ1-6
D gene: -
clone size: once
CDR3 length: 13
CDR3 protein: CASSLGENSPLHF
CDR3 DNA: TGTGCCAGCAGTTTAGGGGAGAATTCACCCCTCCACTTT

V gene: TRBV11-2
J gene: TRBJ1-5
D gene: -
clone size: -
CDR3 length: 15
CDR3 protein: CASSLDHGGVQPQHF
CDR3 DNA: TGTGCCAGCAGCTTAGATCACGGGGGTGTCCAGCCCCAGCATTTT

V gene: TRBV11-3
J gene: TRBJ1-3
D gene: TRBD1
clone size: -
CDR3 length: 15
CDR3 protein: CASSRTGVSGNTIYF
CDR3 DNA: TGTGCCAGCAGCAGGACAGGCGTCTCTGGAAACACCATATATTTT

V gene: TRBV10-1
J gene: TRBJ1-5
D gene: -
clone size: -
CDR3 length: 17
CDR3 protein: CASSESPAEGRGQPQHF
CDR3 DNA: TGCGCCAGCAGTGAGTCGCCCGCGGAGGGTCGGGGTCAGCCCCAGCATTTT

V gene: TRBV5-1
J gene: TRBJ1-4
D gene: -
clone size: -
CDR3 length: 14
CDR3 protein: CASSLQGSQEKLFF
CDR3 DNA: TGCGCCAGCAGCTTGCAGGGTTCGCAAGAAAAACTGTTTTTT

V gene: TRBV7-2
J gene: TRBJ2-1
D gene: TRBD2
clone size: few
CDR3 length: 17
CDR3 protein: CASSLTAGGTSYNEQFF
CDR3 DNA: TGTGCCAGCAGCTTGACAGCGGGGGGTACCTCCTACAATGAGCAGTTCTTC

V gene: TRBV25-1
J gene: TRBJ1-1
D gene: -
clone size: -
CDR3 length: 13
CDR3 protein: CASSDSGRTEAFF
CDR3 DNA: TGTGCCAGCAGTGATTCAGGGAGGACTGAAGCTTTCTTT

V gene: TRBV6-5
J gene: TRBJ2-5
D gene: TRBD2
clone size: few
CDR3 length: 15
CDR3 protein: CASRSRGGPGETQYF
CDR3 DNA: TGTGCCAGCAGATCCCGCGGGGGGCCGGGGGAGACCCAGTACTTC

V gene: TRBV14
J gene: TRBJ1-3
D gene: TRBD1
clone size: -
CDR3 length: 17
CDR3 protein: CASSQDRDRPIGNTIYF
CDR3 DNA: TGTGCCAGCAGCCAAGACCGGGACAGGCCGATTGGAAACACCATATATTTT

V gene: TRBV10-3
J gene: TRBJ1-5
D gene: TRBD1
clone size: -
CDR3 length: 17
CDR3 protein: CAISKLPGQGGNQPQHF
CDR3 DNA: TGTGCCATCAGCAAGCTTCCGGGACAGGGGGGCAATCAGCCCCAGCATTTT

V gene: TRBV29-1
J gene: TRBJ1-2
D gene: -
clone size: -
CDR3 length: 11
CDR3 protein: CSTMLGAGYTF
CDR3 DNA: TGCAGCACCATGCTGGGGGCTGGCTACACCTTC

V gene: TRBV7-2
J gene: TRBJ1-6
D gene: -
clone size: few
CDR3 length: 16
CDR3 protein: CASSKDRGGMHSPLHF
CDR3 DNA: TGTGCCAGCAGCAAGGACAGAGGCGGTATGCATTCACCCCTCCACTTT

V gene: TRBV18
J gene: TRBJ2-7
D gene: TRBD1
clone size: -
CDR3 length: 17
CDR3 protein: CASSPLTSGQGHSEQYF
CDR3 DNA: TGTGCCAGCTCACCACTGACCTCGGGACAGGGTCACAGCGAGCAGTACTTC

V gene: TRBV5-1
J gene: TRBJ1-2
D gene: -
clone size: once
CDR3 length: 14
CDR3 protein: CASSIPGVNYGYTF
CDR3 DNA: TGCGCCAGCAGCATTCCGGGAGTCAACTATGGCTACACCTTC

V gene: TRBV11-3
J gene: TRBJ1-1
D gene: -
clone size: -
CDR3 length: 15
CDR3 protein: CASSLGYVRGTEAFF
CDR3 DNA: TGTGCCAGCAGCTTAGGTTACGTACGAGGGACTGAAGCTTTCTTT

V gene: TRBV7-7
J gene: TRBJ2-5
D gene: -
clone size: -
CDR3 length: 12
CDR3 protein: CASSDRKETQYF
CDR3 DNA: TGTGCCAGCAGCGACCGAAAAGAGACCCAGTACTTC

V gene: TRBV12-3/TRBV12-4
J gene: TRBJ1-3
D gene: TRBD1
clone size: -
CDR3 length: 13
CDR3 protein: CASRQGNGNTIYF
CDR3 DNA: TGTGCCAGCAGACAGGGGAATGGAAACACCATATATTTT

V gene: TRBV6-2/TRBV6-3
J gene: TRBJ1-5
D gene: TRBD1
clone size: once
CDR3 length: 15
CDR3 protein: CASSYTTGGPQPQHF
CDR3 DNA: TGTGCCAGCAGTTACACAACAGGGGGACCCCAGCCCCAGCATTTT

V gene: TRBV12-3/TRBV12-4
J gene: TRBJ1-4
D gene: -
clone size: once
CDR3 length: 13
CDR3 protein: CASSFSRGEKLFF
CDR3 DNA: TGTGCCAGCAGTTTTTCCAGGGGTGAAAAACTGTTTTTT

V gene: TRBV11-3
J gene: TRBJ1-2
D gene: TRBD1
clone size: -
CDR3 length: 14
CDR3 protein: CASSAPSGGGGYTF
CDR3 DNA: TGTGCCAGCAGCGCCCCCTCAGGGGGCGGTGGCTACACCTTC

V gene: TRBV2
J gene: TRBJ1-6
D gene: -
clone size: -
CDR3 length: 15
CDR3 protein: CASRLDVSYNSPLHF
CDR3 DNA: TGTGCCAGCAGATTAGACGTCTCCTATAATTCACCCCTCCACTTT

V gene: TRBV2
J gene: TRBJ2-1
D gene: -
clone size: -
CDR3 length: 11
CDR3 protein: CASSGSGEQFF
CDR3 DNA: TGTGCCAGCAGTGGATCGGGTGAGCAGTTCTTC

V gene: TRBV29-1
J gene: TRBJ1-1
D gene: TRBD1
clone size: -
CDR3 length: 13
CDR3 protein: CSVDAGGNTEAFF
CDR3 DNA: TGCAGCGTTGATGCAGGGGGAAACACTGAAGCTTTCTTT

V gene: TRBV27
J gene: TRBJ1-2
D gene: TRBD1
clone size: -
CDR3 length: 18
CDR3 protein: CASSSLRQGDLRDNGYTF
CDR3 DNA: TGTGCCAGCAGTTCCCTTCGACAGGGAGACTTGCGGGATAATGGCTACACCTTC

V gene: TRBV7-8
J gene: TRBJ1-2
D gene: -
clone size: -
CDR3 length: 13
CDR3 protein: CASSLSQGYGYTF
CDR3 DNA: TGTGCCAGCAGCTTAAGTCAGGGCTATGGCTACACCTTC

V gene: TRBV11-3
J gene: TRBJ1-1
D gene: -
clone size: -
CDR3 length: 14
CDR3 protein: CASSLPGMNTEAFF
CDR3 DNA: TGTGCCAGCAGCTTGCCGGGTATGAACACTGAAGCTTTCTTT

V gene: TRBV3-1/TRBV3-2
J gene: TRBJ1-1
D gene: TRBD1
clone size: -
CDR3 length: 19
CDR3 protein: CASSPHRVDRGPWDTEAFF
CDR3 DNA: TGTGCCAGCAGCCCCCATCGTGTAGACAGGGGGCCGTGGGACACTGAAGCTTTCTTT

V gene: TRBV29-1
J gene: TRBJ1-5
D gene: -
clone size: -
CDR3 length: 12
CDR3 protein: CSVGQHNQPQHF
CDR3 DNA: TGCAGCGTTGGACAGCACAATCAGCCCCAGCATTTT

V gene: TRBV3-1/TRBV3-2
J gene: TRBJ1-1
D gene: -
clone size: -
CDR3 length: 15
CDR3 protein: CASSQDRVTNTEAFF
CDR3 DNA: TGTGCCAGCAGCCAAGATAGGGTGACCAACACTGAAGCTTTCTTT

V gene: TRBV9
J gene: TRBJ2-2
D gene: -
clone size: once
CDR3 length: 15
CDR3 protein: CASSVDSRGTGELFF
CDR3 DNA: TGTGCCAGCAGCGTAGATTCGCGGGGCACCGGGGAGCTGTTTTTT

V gene: TRBV19
J gene: TRBJ1-2
D gene: -
clone size: -
CDR3 length: 15
CDR3 protein: CATSGGAVANYGYTF
CDR3 DNA: TGTGCCACCTCCGGGGGGGCGGTAGCTAACTATGGCTACACCTTC

V gene: TRBV5-1
J gene: TRBJ2-6
D gene: -
clone size: -
CDR3 length: 16
CDR3 protein: CASSPDTGYGANVLTF
CDR3 DNA: TGCGCCAGCAGCCCGGATACAGGGTACGGGGCCAACGTCCTGACTTTC

V gene: TRBV7-9
J gene: TRBJ2-6
D gene: -
clone size: few
CDR3 length: 19
CDR3 protein: CASSLFHGRGASGANVLTF
CDR3 DNA: TGTGCCAGCAGCTTATTTCATGGCAGGGGTGCATCTGGGGCCAACGTCCTGACTTTC

V gene: TRBV11-2
J gene: TRBJ1-2
D gene: TRBD1
clone size: once
CDR3 length: 14
CDR3 protein: CASSPDRGSYGYTF
CDR3 DNA: TGTGCCAGCAGCCCCGACAGGGGGAGCTATGGCTACACCTTC

V gene: TRBV28
J gene: TRBJ2-1
D gene: -
clone size: -
CDR3 length: 13
CDR3 protein: CASSLTGRYGQFF
CDR3 DNA: TGTGCCAGCAGTTTGACAGGGAGGTATGGGCAGTTCTTC